This entry describes one T cell receptor beta chain. The data derive from a study of T cell responses to AZD1222 COVID-19 vaccine. Assay: immunoSEQ multiplex PCR; the TCRdb copy retains only in-frame clones and omits some. The repertoire holds about 90,000 clones, with over 70% as singletons. The sequencing here drew on peripheral blood, taken on day 0 of AZD1222 vaccination. The clonotype originates from an adult in good health.

Here the CDR3 DNA reads TGTGCCAGCAGTTTAGAGTTTAGGACCAACTACGAGCAGTACTTC. It specifies CASSLEFRTNYEQYF. V and J are TRBV27 and TRBJ2-7, with unresolved D. Trimming shortened V by 2 bases and J by 3 bases, and 14 bases separated the two germline ends. The CDR3 contains 15 residues. The germline V gene encodes CDR1 MNHEY and CDR2 SMNVEV (reference sequence).